These 10 T cell receptor beta chains were all obtained from the same sample, sequenced in a study of shared clonotypes between healthy human individuals. Clones were sequenced by immunoSEQ multiplex PCR, and TCRdb holds only the in-frame ones, with some missing. The sample contains over a million clones, 78% of which appear only once. The sequenced material came from memory CD4+ T cells from PBMCs. Subset noted: CD45RA-negative fraction. Receptors originate from a man younger than 30 in good health. Some clones in this sample may be carry-over from other donors' samples.

The chain couples TRBV4-3 to TRBJ2-5, with D perhaps TRBD2 (6 bases). The V and J ends lost 1 base and 9 bases respectively, with 15 bases between them. The CDR3 has 14 amino acids. Germline V gene sequence: CDR1 LGHNA, CDR2 YSLEER. Written as DNA, the CDR3 is TGCGCCAGCAGCCAAGTGCCCAGCGGGCGGGCCCAGTACTTC. Translating gives CASSQVPSGRAQYF.

Concerning this clone: Within the sample, other DNA sequences also encode this same CDR3. The V and J genes are TRBV5-1 and TRBJ2-2; tentative D call: TRBD1 (6 bases). Trimming cost V 2 bases and J 0 bases, with 8 bases left between them. The CDR3 loop spans 15 amino acids. In germline, CDR1 is SGHRS, CDR2 YFSETQ. Here the CDR3 reads CASSLGQPNTGELFF. CDR3 sequence (DNA): TGCGCCAGCAGCTTAGGACAGCCGAACACCGGGGAGCTGTTTTTT.

In regard to this clone: This specimen includes other DNA sequences encoding the same CDR3. The chain has TRBV28 and TRBJ1-2; 12 nucleotides line up with TRBD1. The germline CDR1 and CDR2 sequences are MDHEN and SYDVKM. Trimming took 4 bases from V and 4 from J; bases not matched to a gene: 4. The CDR3 totals 15 residues. In DNA form, the CDR3 reads TGTGCCAGCAGTTCCGGGACAGGGGGCCCCTATGGCTACACCTTC. Amino acid sequence: CASSSGTGGPYGYTF.

The V gene is TRBV6-6, the J gene TRBJ1-1; unclear D gene. CDR3 length: 13 residues. The germline V gene has CDR1 MNHNY and CDR2 SVGAGI (reference sequence). Trimming removed 8 bases from V and 0 bases from J, with 10 bases in between. The CDR3 loop reads CASRIKMNTEAFF. The CDR3 nucleotides are TGTGCCAGCCGAATCAAAATGAACACTGAAGCTTTCTTT.

This clone has just a few counts. The chain joins TRBV11-1 to TRBJ2-2; D gene unclear. The ends were cut back, 1 base at V and 6 bases at J, with 9 bases in the middle. The CDR3 sequence is 14 residues long. Germline V gene lookup returns CDR1 SGHAT and CDR2 FQDESV (reference sequence). This CDR3 is CASSLGSSAGELFF. CDR3 bases: TGTGCCAGCAGCTTAGGGTCGAGCGCCGGGGAGCTGTTTTTT.

The chain carries TRBV5-1 and TRBJ2-7, with 12 bases lining up with TRBD1. The germline V gene has CDR1 SGHRS and CDR2 YFSETQ. The length of the CDR3 is 16 residues. J lost 8 bases, V lost 7 bases, and 16 bases had no gene match. CDR3 amino acids: CASARTIGDRGQQQYF. CDR3 coding DNA: TGCGCCAGCGCACGGACTATCGGGGACAGGGGGCAACAGCAGTACTTC.

The chain recombines TRBV15 with TRBJ2-1; 7 bases match TRBD2. Germline assignment: CDR1 LNHNV and CDR2 YYDKDF (reference sequence). The CDR3 spans 15 residues. V shed 0 bases, J shed 8 bases, and the junction held 7 bases outside the gene matches. The CDR3 sequence is CATSRDLAVEDEQFF. DNA of the CDR3: TGTGCCACCAGCAGAGACCTAGCGGTCGAGGATGAGCAGTTCTTC.

The V call is TRBV2, the J call TRBJ2-5; 14 positions match TRBD2. The V gene's germline CDR1 is SNHLY and CDR2 FYNNEI. The CDR3 runs to 15 residues. Unmatched junction bases numbered 3, after V lost 4 bases and J lost 5 bases. CDR3: CASSVTSGRGETQYF. Written as DNA, the CDR3 is TGTGCCAGCAGTGTGACTAGCGGGAGGGGGGAGACCCAGTACTTC.

The chain couples TRBV2 to TRBJ1-1, with a possible D match to TRBD1 (6 bases). CDR1 and CDR2 (germline): SNHLY, FYNNEI. The CDR3 extends over 13 amino acids. V gave up 7 bases and J gave up 3 bases, with 12 bases separating them. CDR3 DNA: TGTGCCAGCAAGAACCAGGGGTACACTGAAGCTTTCTTT. Translation gives CASKNQGYTEAFF.

The chain has TRBV5-1 and TRBJ2-3; D is ambiguous. The germline V gene has CDR1 SGHRS and CDR2 YFSETQ. The V gene lost 2 bases and the J gene lost 0 bases, with 7 bases spanning the gap. The CDR3 runs 14 residues. CDR3 bases: TGCGCCAGCAGCTTCGCGCCAAGCACAGATACGCAGTATTTT. It encodes CASSFAPSTDTQYF.